This T cell receptor (beta chain) was captured in a study of T-cell reconstitution after alpha-beta-depleted transplantation in children. The CDR3 is made up of 15 amino acids. With V trimmed by 1 base and J by 7 bases, 9 bases remained unmatched. Germline lookup yields CDR1 MNHEY and CDR2 SVGAGI. During its preparation, the TCRbeta library received unique molecular identifiers. TCRdb fed the PCR reads into MiXCR, producing one record per CDR3 protein. Of around 370,000 distinct CDR3 sequences listed, 10% are singletons. This rearrangement joins TRBV6-5 to TRBJ1-2; TRBD1 aligns across 7 bases. The TCR originated in a human donor who donated a stem cell graft to a child with acute lymphoblastic leukemia. This specimen was PBMCs from the stem cell graft donor, taken from the stem cell graft. CDR3 sequence: CASSYLGRQGLGYTF. Written as DNA, the CDR3 is TGTGCCAGCAGTTACTTGGGAAGACAGGGACTTGGCTACACCTTC.